This T cell receptor (beta chain) was obtained from a study of cytomegalovirus exposure and HLA in healthy donors. Comments on this clone: Its specificity is unknown.

Study-level results: An Asian-associated ancestry cluster reportedly showed fewer N-insertions than the approximately 620-donor mean in a later analysis.

The germline CDR1 and CDR2 sequences are MGHRA and YSYEKL. The CDR3 sequence is 15 residues long. J gave up 4 bases and V 4 bases, and 6 bases lay outside the gene matches. With 60 Vbeta and 13 Jbeta primers, the PCR was carried out. The data were produced by immunoSEQ multiplex PCR, yet TCRdb's version contains in-frame clones alone and is incomplete. Of more than 100,000 clones listed, 78% are singletons. The receptor was derived from a woman under 40 in good health and CMV-seropositive. The rearrangement uses TRBV4-1 and TRBJ1-2; 10 bases agree with TRBD1. Sequenced: PBMCs. CDR3 sequence reads: CASSRGDRGPYGYTF. CDR3 DNA sequence: TGCGCCAGCAGCCGGGGGGACAGGGGCCCCTATGGCTACACCTTC.